A single sample gave rise to the 29 T cell receptor beta chains below, sequenced in a study of blood T cell repertoires in COVID-19. Here immunoSEQ multiplex PCR was the method, and the copy in TCRdb shows in-frame clones only, minus some. Here the sample spans fewer than 350,000 clones, around 85% being singletons. Sequencing was performed on peripheral blood. All receptors come from a woman aged 25 to 39 with COVID-19, enrolled during active disease.

This clone was detected once. Here the CDR3 reads CVRSLLTGEGYEQYF. CDR3 nucleotides: TGTGTCAGAAGCCTATTGACAGGGGAAGGCTACGAGCAGTACTTC. V gene TRBV7-5 combines with J gene TRBJ2-7; the table's D call, TRBD1, has no DNA check behind it. TRBV7-5 is flagged as a pseudogene. The CDR3 spans 15 residues.

The rearrangement links TRBV5-1 to TRBJ2-1, with D uncertain. The CDR3 has 12 amino acids. The germline V gene encodes CDR1 SGHRS and CDR2 YFSETQ. Trimming removed 2 bases from V and 9 bases from J, with 9 bases in between. The CDR3 protein is CASSFTGGEQFF. The DNA for the CDR3 is TGCGCCAGCAGCTTTACCGGCGGTGAGCAGTTCTTC.

The genes are TRBV12-5 and TRBJ2-7; 7 bases line up with TRBD1. The CDR3 has 15 amino acids. Germline V gene lookup returns CDR1 LGHNT and CDR2 FRNRAP. V lost 4 bases to trimming and J lost 3 bases; unmatched junction nucleotides: 9. CDR3 bases: TGTGCTAGTGGTTCGGGACAGCCCTTCCTCTACGAGCAGTACTTC. Protein sequence: CASGSGQPFLYEQYF.

The chain employs TRBV4-2 and TRBJ1-2; D remains unclear. CDR1 and CDR2 from the germline V gene are LGHNA and YNFKEQ. This CDR3 spans 14 amino acids. V was pared by 5 bases and J by 3 bases, with 13 bases between. The CDR3 DNA follows: TGTGCCAGCAGCTCAACCGGGGAGGACTATGGCTACACCTTC. This translates into CASSSTGEDYGYTF.

V and J are TRBV7-7 and TRBJ2-1; 7 bases are shared with TRBD2. This CDR3 has 15 amino acids. The ends lost 1 base at V and 4 bases at J; junction bases unmatched: 4. From germline, CDR1 is SSHAT and CDR2 FNYEAQ (reference sequence). DNA of the CDR3: TGTGCCAGCAGCTTAGAGTGGGGGGGATACAATGAGCAGTTCTTC. This gives the protein CASSLEWGGYNEQFF.

This sequence joins TRBV25-1 and TRBJ1-4; D is unresolved. Germline V lookup: CDR1 MGHDK, CDR2 SYGVNS. The germline V and J ends were trimmed by 1 base and 8 bases, with 14 bases remaining between them. CDR3 length: 15 amino acids. The CDR3 sequence: CASSEFKRVGEKLFF. In DNA, the CDR3 is TGTGCCAGCAGTGAATTTAAGCGGGTCGGGGAAAAACTGTTTTTT.

This sequence joins TRBV5-5 and TRBJ1-2; D is possibly TRBD1 (6 bases). Looked up from germline, CDR1 is SGHKS and CDR2 is YYEKEE (reference sequence). V was trimmed by 3 bases and J by 2 bases, leaving 23 bases between them. The CDR3 totals 18 residues. CDR3: CASSSILNRATGNYGYTF. The CDR3 DNA follows: TGTGCCAGCAGCTCCATACTGAACCGGGCTACAGGGAACTATGGCTACACCTTC.

The chain links TRBV15 to TRBJ2-5; 7 nucleotides match TRBD2. CDR3 length: 12 amino acids. V dropped 6 bases and J dropped 3; count of bases not matched to a gene: 1. The V gene's germline CDR1 is LNHNV and CDR2 YYDKDF (reference sequence). The CDR3 spells CATRSGEETQYF. DNA of the CDR3: TGTGCCACCAGGAGCGGGGAAGAGACCCAGTACTTC. Looking up the rest from reference TRBV15 and TRBJ2-5 gives the full variable domain: DAMVIQNPRYQVTQFGKPVTLSCSQTLNHNVMYWYQQKSSQAPKLLFHYYDKDFNNEADTPDNFQSRRPNTSFCFLDIRSPGLGDTAMYLCATRSGEETQYFGPGTRLLVL.

V gene TRBV10-1 combines with J gene TRBJ2-1; 12 bases are a match to TRBD2. Per germline, CDR1 WNHNN and CDR2 SYGVQD (reference sequence). CDR3 length equals 13 residues. CDR3 in DNA: TGCGCTTCCGGACTAGCGGGGTCTAAAGAGCAGTTCTTC. Its translation: CASGLAGSKEQFF.

The chain carries TRBV10-1 and TRBJ2-1, with 8 bases aligning to TRBD1. Germline V gene lookup returns CDR1 WNHNN and CDR2 SYGVQD (reference sequence). The CDR3 consists of 14 residues. With 4 bases clipped from V and 7 bases from J, the junction kept 6 bases outside the gene matches. This CDR3 is CASSAGTGGNEQFF. DNA for the CDR3: TGCGCCAGCAGTGCCGGGACAGGTGGAAATGAGCAGTTCTTC.

This clone came up a few times. The rearrangement links TRBV12-3 or TRBV12-4 to TRBJ1-2; TRBD1 matches 7 bases. V shed 6 bases and J 4 bases; nucleotides not matched to a gene: 5. The CDR3 sequence is 13 residues long. The DNA of the CDR3 is TGTGCCAGCAGGAAGACAGGGTTCTATGGCTACACCTTC. Its protein product is CASRKTGFYGYTF.

A remark on this clone: At the DNA level, this CDR3 is encoded by other sequences in the same sample as well. V gene TRBV12-3 or TRBV12-4 combines with J gene TRBJ1-1; TRBD1 aligns across 8 bases. The junction had 5 bases not matched to a gene; V was cut back by 6 bases and J by 5 bases. The CDR3 extends over 13 amino acids. For the CDR3, the DNA is TGTGCCAGCAGCCGTACAGGGGGGACTGAAGCTTTCTTT. Residues: CASSRTGGTEAFF.

The chain employs TRBV7-9 and TRBJ1-1; TRBD1 matches at 7 bases. The CDR3 totals 15 residues. V was pared by 3 bases and J by 3 bases, with 7 bases of the junction left unmatched. Germline values: CDR1 SEHNR, CDR2 FQNEAQ (reference sequence). This chain's CDR3 is CASSFTGTVHTEAFF. CDR3 bases: TGTGCCAGCAGCTTCACCGGGACAGTGCACACTGAAGCTTTCTTT.

This chain links TRBV27 with TRBJ2-6; a possible D gene is TRBD2 (6 bases). CDR1 is MNHEY, CDR2 SMNVEV, per germline (reference sequence). CDR3 size: 14 residues. Trimming shortened V by 7 bases and J by 2 bases, and 9 bases separated the two germline ends. CDR3 bases: TGTGCCAGCATGGGGGGAACTGGGGCCAACGTCCTGACTTTC. Protein sequence: CASMGGTGANVLTF.

This chain uses TRBV5-6 with TRBJ2-3; D not resolved. This CDR3 has 13 residues. Germline loops: CDR1 SGHDT, CDR2 YYEEEE. V lost 2 bases to trimming and J lost 0 bases, with 4 bases between them. The CDR3 loop is CASSFGSTDTQYF. The CDR3 nucleotides read TGTGCCAGCAGCTTCGGGAGCACAGATACGCAGTATTTT.

This clone was detected only a few times. CDR3 nucleotides: TGTGCCAGCTCACCCATGGGGCTGCCTGAAGCTTTCTTT. Its translation is CASSPMGLPEAFF. The chain links TRBV18 to TRBJ1-1, with D possibly TRBD1 on 5 matching bases. The CDR3 spans 13 residues. The germline V gene has CDR1 KGHSH and CDR2 LQKENI. Trimming removed 3 bases at V and 6 bases at J, with 11 bases between.

This clone was seen more than once but under ten times. The V call is TRBV7-9, the J call TRBJ1-4; TRBD1 might be the D (6 bases). The CDR3 loop spans 15 amino acids. Trimming took 5 bases from V and 5 from J, leaving 15 bases between them. CDR1 and CDR2 from the germline V gene are SEHNR and FQNEAQ (reference sequence). The CDR3 loop is CASSLTVGQNEKLFF. CDR3 nucleotide sequence: TGTGCCAGCAGCCTAACTGTTGGACAGAATGAAAAACTGTTTTTT.

V is TRBV4-1 and J is TRBJ2-2; 9 bases agree with TRBD2. CDR3 length equals 16 residues. Germline CDR1 MGHRA, CDR2 YSYEKL. Trimming removed 3 bases from V and 4 bases from J; junction bases left unmatched: 6. CDR3 in amino acids: CASSHQAGGGTGELFF. Written as DNA, the CDR3 is TGCGCCAGCAGCCACCAAGCGGGGGGCGGCACCGGGGAGCTGTTTTTT.

The chain joins TRBV18 to TRBJ1-5, with D possibly matching TRBD1 (5 bases). Germline V gives CDR1 KGHSH, CDR2 LQKENI. There are 14 residues in the CDR3. V was pared by 5 bases and J by 3 bases, with 11 bases between. The CDR3 region has the DNA TGTGCCAGCTCAAAAGGGGATTCCAATCAGCCCCAGCATTTT. Translating it yields CASSKGDSNQPQHF.

The chain is built from TRBV7-2 and TRBJ1-5; 7 nucleotides match TRBD1. The J segment lost 3 bases and the V segment lost 5 bases, leaving 13 bases of the junction unmatched. CDR3 length equals 17 residues. Germline V gene data show CDR1 as SGHTA and CDR2 as FQGNSA. DNA for the CDR3: TGTGCCAGCAGCAACCGGACAGGATTAAGACCCAATCAGCCCCAGCATTTT. Translation: CASSNRTGLRPNQPQHF.

This chain joins TRBV4-1 and TRBJ2-3; 9 positions match TRBD2. Germline lookup yields CDR1 MGHRA and CDR2 YSYEKL. The CDR3 runs 15 residues. Unmatched junction bases numbered 3, after V lost 1 base and J lost 4 bases. The CDR3 region is CASSQVGLAPDTQYF. CDR3 nucleotides: TGCGCCAGCAGCCAAGTGGGACTAGCTCCAGATACGCAGTATTTT.

This sequence joins TRBV5-1 and TRBJ1-1; D is perhaps TRBD1 (5 bases). Trimming cost V 2 bases and J 1 base, with 9 bases left between them. The germline V gene has CDR1 SGHRS and CDR2 YFSETQ. This CDR3 contains 14 residues. As DNA, the CDR3 is TGCGCCAGCAGCTTAATACAGGCGAACACTGAAGCTTTCTTT. This sequence encodes CASSLIQANTEAFF.

The V call is TRBV19, the J call TRBJ1-2; 11 nucleotides align to TRBD1. This CDR3 comprises 16 residues. Germline V lookup: CDR1 LNHDA, CDR2 SQIVND (reference sequence). The V gene end was trimmed by 7 bases and the J gene end by 6 bases; junction bases not matched to a gene: 13. CDR3 sequence: CASTPSRGQGAHGYTF. DNA of the CDR3: TGTGCCAGTACCCCTTCGAGAGGACAGGGGGCGCATGGCTACACCTTC.

This chain links TRBV4-1 with TRBJ2-3; D ambiguous. CDR1 is MGHRA, CDR2 YSYEKL, per germline. With 1 base removed from V and 6 bases from J, the gap between germline ends came to 11 bases. This CDR3 has 14 amino acids. CDR3 nucleotide sequence: TGCGCCAGCAGCCAAGTAGTTTTACTGGATACGCAGTATTTT. Translating it yields CASSQVVLLDTQYF.

The chain uses TRBV6-6 and TRBJ1-5, with D maybe TRBD1 (6 bases). CDR1 is MNHNY and CDR2 is SVGAGI in the germline V gene (reference sequence). V was shortened by 5 bases and J by 2 bases, with 7 bases between the two germline ends. The CDR3 is 13 amino acids. The CDR3 region is CASSHRGNQPQHF. The CDR3 DNA sequence: TGTGCCAGCAGTCACAGGGGCAATCAGCCCCAGCATTTT.

The chain is built from TRBV18 and TRBJ2-3; maybe TRBD1 (5 bases). The CDR3 has 16 residues. The V end was cut by 0 bases, the J end by 0 bases, with 10 bases between. Germline CDR1 KGHSH, CDR2 LQKENI. This CDR3 reads CASSPPQGTSTDTQYF. CDR3 nucleotides: TGTGCCAGCTCACCACCCCAGGGAACTAGCACAGATACGCAGTATTTT. Full variable domain (remainder filled in from reference TRBV18 and TRBJ2-3): NAGVMQNPRHLVRRRGQEARLRCSPMKGHSHVYWYRQLPEEGLKFMVYLQKENIIDESGMPKERFSAEFPKEGPSILRIQQVVRGDSAAYFCASSPPQGTSTDTQYFGPGTRLTVL.

There are a few counts of this clone. This chain joins TRBV11-2 and TRBJ1-4; the D is unclear. CDR1 SGHAT and CDR2 FQNNGV come from the germline V gene. Trimming stripped 2 bases from V and 0 bases from J, with 7 bases between. CDR3 length equals 15 residues. CDR3 protein: CASSLSRSTNEKLFF. Here the CDR3 DNA reads TGTGCCAGCAGCTTATCCCGTTCAACTAATGAAAAACTGTTTTTT.

The chain carries TRBV27 and TRBJ2-1; perhaps TRBD2 as D (6 bases). CDR1 is MNHEY, CDR2 SMNVEV, per germline (reference sequence). Deletions cut 3 bases from V and 10 bases from J, with 22 bases between. This CDR3 has 16 amino acids. CDR3 loop: CASSFTGLPPAWEQFF. The CDR3 DNA sequence: TGTGCCAGCAGTTTTACGGGACTCCCGCCCGCATGGGAGCAGTTCTTC.

In this sample, this clone turned up a few times. The rearrangement joins TRBV6-5 to TRBJ1-2, with D possibly TRBD1 on 6 matching bases. Germline values: CDR1 MNHEY, CDR2 SVGAGI. The CDR3 extends over 13 amino acids. Trimming pared 2 bases from V and 5 bases from J, leaving 9 bases between. The CDR3 nucleotides are TGTGCCAGCAGTTACACGACAGGATATGGCTACACCTTC. Translating gives CASSYTTGYGYTF.